This T cell receptor beta chain was obtained from a study of blood T cells in healthy people across ages. Findings and caveats of the study: More naive CD4+ cells and higher diversity were found in long-lived than in aged donors. A roughly linear fall in TCR beta diversity per million T cells was seen with increasing age. When one million T cells were used, diversity estimates were thought to be underestimates.

Comments on this clonotype: Its antigen is as yet unknown.

A second PCR of 7 to 11 cycles used a sample-barcoded 5' primer and a J-beta primer mix. Every molecule of cDNA carried a tag from a template-switch adaptor with 12 random nucleotides. Each CDR3 protein is one row after TCRdb ran MiXCR on the 5' RACE reads. Of more than 700,000 distinct CDR3 sequences in the sample, about 55% were seen once. Germline V gene lookup returns CDR1 ENHRY and CDR2 SYGVKD. This CDR3 is built from 12 residues. The chain combines TRBV10-3 with TRBJ2-1, with 7 bases fitting TRBD1. Matching the DNA end better, TRBJ2-7 makes the J call doubtful. Sequenced sample: blood. This clonotype originated in a man aged 80 or over in good health. The CDR3 sequence: CATGTDYNEQYF. The CDR3, as DNA: TGTGCCACCGGGACAGACTACAATGAGCAGTACTTC.